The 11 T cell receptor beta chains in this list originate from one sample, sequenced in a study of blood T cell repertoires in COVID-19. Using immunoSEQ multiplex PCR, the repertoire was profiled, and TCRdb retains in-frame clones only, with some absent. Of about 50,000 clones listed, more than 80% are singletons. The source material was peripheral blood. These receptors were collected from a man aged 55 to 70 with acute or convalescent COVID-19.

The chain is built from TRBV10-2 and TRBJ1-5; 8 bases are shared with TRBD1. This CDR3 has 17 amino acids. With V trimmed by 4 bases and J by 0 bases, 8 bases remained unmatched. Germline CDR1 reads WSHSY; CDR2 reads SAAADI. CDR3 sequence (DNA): TGCGCCAGCAGTGCCGGGACAGGCCTTTTTAGCAATCAGCCCCAGCATTTT. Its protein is CASSAGTGLFSNQPQHF.

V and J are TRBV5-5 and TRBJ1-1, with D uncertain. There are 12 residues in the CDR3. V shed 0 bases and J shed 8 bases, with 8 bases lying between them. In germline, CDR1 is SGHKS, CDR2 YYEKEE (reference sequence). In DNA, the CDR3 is TGTGCCAGCAGCTTGGTAGTAGCAGAAGCTTTCTTT. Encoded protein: CASSLVVAEAFF. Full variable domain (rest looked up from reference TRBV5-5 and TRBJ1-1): DAGVTQSPTHLIKTRGQQVTLRCSPISGHKSVSWYQQVLGQGPQFIFQYYEKEERGRGNFPDRFSARQFPNYSSELNVNALLLGDSALYLCASSLVVAEAFFGQGTRLTVV.

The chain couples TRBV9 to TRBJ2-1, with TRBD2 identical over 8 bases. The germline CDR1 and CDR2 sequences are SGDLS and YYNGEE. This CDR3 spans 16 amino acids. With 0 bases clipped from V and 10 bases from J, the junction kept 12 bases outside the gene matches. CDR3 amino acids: CASSVEEGLASEEQFF. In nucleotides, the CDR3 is TGTGCCAGCAGCGTAGAAGAAGGACTAGCTTCAGAAGAGCAGTTCTTC.

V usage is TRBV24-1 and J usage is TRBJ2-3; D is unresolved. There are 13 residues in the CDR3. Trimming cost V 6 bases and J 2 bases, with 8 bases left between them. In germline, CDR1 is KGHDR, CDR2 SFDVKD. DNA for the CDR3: TGTGCCACCAGTACAACCTTCACAGATACGCAGTATTTT. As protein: CATSTTFTDTQYF.

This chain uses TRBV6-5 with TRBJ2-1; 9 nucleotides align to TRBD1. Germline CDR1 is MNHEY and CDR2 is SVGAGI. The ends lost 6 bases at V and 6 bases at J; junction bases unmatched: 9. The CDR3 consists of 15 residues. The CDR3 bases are TGTGCCAGCAGCCCAGAGTGGACAGGGGTCAATGAGCAGTTCTTC. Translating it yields CASSPEWTGVNEQFF.

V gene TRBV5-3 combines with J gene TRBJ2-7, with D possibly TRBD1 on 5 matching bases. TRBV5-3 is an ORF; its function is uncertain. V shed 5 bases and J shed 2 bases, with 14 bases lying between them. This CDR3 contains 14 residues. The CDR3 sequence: CARRSARQTYEQYF. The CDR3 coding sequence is TGTGCCAGAAGGTCTGCTCGACAGACCTACGAGCAGTACTTC.

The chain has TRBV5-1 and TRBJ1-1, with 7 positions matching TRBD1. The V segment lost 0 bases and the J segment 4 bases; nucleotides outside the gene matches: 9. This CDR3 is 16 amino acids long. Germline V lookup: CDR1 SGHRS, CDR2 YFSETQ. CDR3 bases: TGCGCCAGCAGCTTGGGCCTGACAGGGTTGGGCACTGAAGCTTTCTTT. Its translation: CASSLGLTGLGTEAFF.

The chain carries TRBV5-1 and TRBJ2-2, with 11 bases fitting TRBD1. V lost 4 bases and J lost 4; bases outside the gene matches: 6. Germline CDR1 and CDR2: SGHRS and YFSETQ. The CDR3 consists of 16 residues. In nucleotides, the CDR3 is TGCGCCAGCAGCGGAGGAGGGACAGGGGGCACCGGGGAGCTGTTTTTT. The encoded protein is CASSGGGTGGTGELFF. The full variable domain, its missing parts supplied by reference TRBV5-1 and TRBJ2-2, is KAGVTQTPRYLIKTRGQQVTLSCSPISGHRSVSWYQQTPGQGLQFLFEYFSETQRNKGNFPGRFSGRQFSNSRSEMNVSTLELGDSALYLCASSGGGTGGTGELFFGEGSRLTVL.

CDR3 nucleotide sequence: TGTGCCAGCTCACCAAGGACAGACTATGGCTACACCTTC. Translated: CASSPRTDYGYTF. V gene TRBV18 combines with J gene TRBJ1-2, with D perhaps matching TRBD1 (6 bases). Trimming took off 2 bases at V and 3 bases at J, with 7 bases between the two ends. The CDR3 covers 13 residues. CDR1 is KGHSH, CDR2 LQKENI, per germline.

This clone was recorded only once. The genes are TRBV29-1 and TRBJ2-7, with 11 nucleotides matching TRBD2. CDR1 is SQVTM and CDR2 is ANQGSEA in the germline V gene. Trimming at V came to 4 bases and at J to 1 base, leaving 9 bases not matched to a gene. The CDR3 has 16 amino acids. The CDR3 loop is CSVGGRASGRSYEQYF. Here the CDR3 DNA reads TGCAGCGTTGGAGGACGGGCTAGCGGGAGGTCCTACGAGCAGTACTTC.

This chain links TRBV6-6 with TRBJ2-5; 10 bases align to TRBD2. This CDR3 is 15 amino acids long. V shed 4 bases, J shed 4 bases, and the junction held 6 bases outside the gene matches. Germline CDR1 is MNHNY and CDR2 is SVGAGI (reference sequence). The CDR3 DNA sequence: TGTGCCAGCAGTTCACAAGTAGCGGGAGGAGAGACCCAGTACTTC. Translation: CASSSQVAGGETQYF.